This passage covers 17 T cell receptor beta chains from one sample sequenced in a study of blood T cell repertoires in COVID-19. Here immunoSEQ multiplex PCR was the method, and the copy in TCRdb shows in-frame clones only, minus some. The sample holds about 280,000 clones, about nine tenths seen once. The sample taken for sequencing was peripheral blood. These receptor sequences come from a woman in her forties or fifties who had recovered from COVID-19.

The CDR3 DNA reads TGTGCCAGCAGCAGGACCGGGGGATGGGATACGCAGTATTTT. Encoded protein: CASSRTGGWDTQYF. The chain uses TRBV7-2 and TRBJ2-3; a weak D match, TRBD2 (6 bases). The V end was cut by 5 bases, the J end by 6 bases, with 15 bases between. Germline CDR1 SGHTA, CDR2 FQGNSA. There are 14 residues in the CDR3.

Written as DNA, the CDR3 is TGTGCCTGGAGTGTTAGGGGACACCCCAATGAAAAACTGTTTTTT. It encodes CAWSVRGHPNEKLFF. This chain connects TRBV30 to TRBJ1-4, with a possible D match to TRBD1 (6 bases). The germline gives CDR1 GTSNPN, CDR2 SVGIG (reference sequence). The V and J ends lost 0 bases and 5 bases respectively, with 13 bases between them. The CDR3 has 15 amino acids.

This clone turned up a few times. The chain employs TRBV7-4 and TRBJ2-7, with a possible D match to TRBD1 (6 bases). V gave up 5 bases and J gave up 1 base, with 15 bases separating them. Germline CDR1 SGHVT, CDR2 SQSDAQ. The length of the CDR3 is 15 residues. The CDR3 DNA follows: TGTGCCAGCAGCAATTACAGGGTCTTTTCCTACGAGCAGTACTTC. Translated: CASSNYRVFSYEQYF.

This chain joins TRBV5-1 and TRBJ2-3; 9 bases align to TRBD2. The germline V gene encodes CDR1 SGHRS and CDR2 YFSETQ. The CDR3 extends over 16 amino acids. J was trimmed by 2 bases and V by 4 bases; bases with no gene match: 8. DNA for the CDR3: TGCGCCAGCAGCCCGGGACTAGCCCATCCCACAGATACGCAGTATTTT. Translation: CASSPGLAHPTDTQYF.

The chain joins TRBV5-4 to TRBJ2-1; possibly TRBD2 for D (6 bases). The V end lost 3 bases, the J end lost 3 bases, and 13 bases lay between the germline ends. Germline CDR1 SGHNT, CDR2 YYREEE (reference sequence). This CDR3 spans 15 amino acids. The CDR3 DNA sequence: TGTGCCAGCAGCTCCGCACGCGGGGTCTACAATGAGCAGTTCTTC. Amino acids: CASSSARGVYNEQFF.

This clone was seen just once. The chain joins TRBV10-3 to TRBJ1-5, with no clear D. In germline, CDR1 is ENHRY, CDR2 SYGVKD. V lost 0 bases, J lost 7 bases, and 13 bases lay in between. CDR3 length equals 15 residues. The CDR3 reads CAISESFQSEQPQHF. CDR3 nucleotide sequence: TGTGCCATCAGTGAGTCGTTCCAGTCGGAGCAGCCCCAGCATTTT.

This clone has a single count. The gene calls are TRBV18 and TRBJ1-5; TRBD1 matches at 8 bases. The CDR3 has 15 residues. With V trimmed by 6 bases and J by 3 bases, 7 bases remained unmatched. The germline CDR1 and CDR2 sequences are KGHSH and LQKENI. DNA of the CDR3: TGTGCCAGCTCGCCGACAGGGGCGTTCAATCAGCCCCAGCATTTT. Translated, it gives CASSPTGAFNQPQHF.

The rearrangement links TRBV28 to TRBJ1-2, with TRBD1 as a possible D gene (5 bases). The V end lost 5 bases, the J end lost 2 bases, and 12 bases lay between the germline ends. This CDR3 region has 14 residues. Germline V gives CDR1 MDHEN, CDR2 SYDVKM. In nucleotides, the CDR3 is TGTGCCAGCAGTCGGCCCCCAGGGAACTATGGCTACACCTTC. The encoded protein is CASSRPPGNYGYTF.

The gene calls are TRBV29-1 and TRBJ2-7; 10 nucleotides line up with TRBD1. This CDR3 spans 13 amino acids. V trimming: 7 bases; J trimming: 2 bases; junction bases outside the gene matches: 5. Germline V gives CDR1 SQVTM, CDR2 ANQGSEA. The CDR3 loop is CSAGQGPTYEQYF. The CDR3 region has the DNA TGCAGCGCGGGACAGGGGCCAACCTACGAGCAGTACTTC.

The chain joins TRBV6-5 to TRBJ2-1; the D is unclear. In germline, CDR1 is MNHEY, CDR2 SVGAGI. V was trimmed by 6 bases and J by 7 bases, leaving 10 bases between them. The CDR3 runs to 12 residues. This CDR3 reads CASRRVANEQFF. The CDR3 DNA is TGTGCCAGCAGAAGAGTTGCGAATGAGCAGTTCTTC.

V usage is TRBV4-2 and J usage is TRBJ1-3, with D possibly TRBD1 on 5 matching bases. Trimming pared 5 bases from V and 0 bases from J, leaving 14 bases between. Germline V gives CDR1 LGHNA, CDR2 YNFKEQ. This CDR3 is built from 16 residues. The CDR3 reads CASSSDRRGSGNTIYF. DNA of the CDR3: TGTGCCAGCAGCTCCGACAGACGTGGCTCTGGAAACACCATATATTTT.

In DNA, the CDR3 is TGCGCCAGCAGCGAGGGACAGGGGGGTGATACGCAGTATTTT. It codes for CASSEGQGGDTQYF. This sequence joins TRBV5-1 and TRBJ2-3, with 11 bases identical to TRBD1. Germline lookup yields CDR1 SGHRS and CDR2 YFSETQ. The trim removed 4 bases at V and 6 bases at J, leaving 4 bases unmatched. This CDR3 spans 14 amino acids.

This chain links TRBV28 with TRBJ2-7, with D possibly TRBD1 on 6 matching bases. The germline CDR1 and CDR2 sequences are MDHEN and SYDVKM. V lost 6 bases and J lost 4, with 19 bases in between. The CDR3 covers 15 residues. CDR3 DNA: TGTGCCAGCAGCCCTTTCCGGGACACACAATACGAGCAGTACTTC. It specifies CASSPFRDTQYEQYF.

The chain uses TRBV6-2 or TRBV6-3 and TRBJ1-5; 7 bases align to TRBD1. This CDR3 contains 16 residues. V shed 6 bases, J shed 7 bases, and the junction held 15 bases outside the gene matches. CDR1 and CDR2 (germline): MNHEY, SVGEGT. CDR3 amino acids: CASSQTTGAPGQPQHF. In nucleotides, the CDR3 is TGTGCCAGCAGCCAGACCACAGGGGCTCCTGGGCAGCCCCAGCATTTT.

The count of this clone is one. J is TRBJ2-7 and V is TRBV6-2 or TRBV6-3; a weak D match, TRBD1 (5 bases). There are 13 residues in the CDR3. V was trimmed by 2 bases and J by 6 bases, leaving 11 bases between them. Germline V lookup: CDR1 MNHEY, CDR2 SVGEGT. CDR3 in amino acids: CASSYGAGFEQYF. CDR3 sequence (DNA): TGTGCCAGCAGTTACGGGGCAGGGTTCGAGCAGTACTTC.

This chain links TRBV6-5 with TRBJ2-7, with 7 bases that match TRBD1. The CDR3 totals 16 residues. V gave up 2 bases and J gave up 2 bases; unmatched junction bases: 9. CDR1 is MNHEY, CDR2 SVGAGI, per germline. The CDR3 loop is CASSYAYPGGTYEQYF. DNA of the CDR3: TGTGCCAGCAGTTACGCCTACCCAGGGGGAACCTACGAGCAGTACTTC.

A single count supports this clone. J is TRBJ1-2 and V is TRBV27; D remains unclear. V was cut by 5 bases and J by 5 bases, with 15 bases left in between. Looked up from germline, CDR1 is MNHEY and CDR2 is SMNVEV (reference sequence). The CDR3 extends over 14 amino acids. CDR3 protein: CASSPLDSIYGYTF. In DNA form, the CDR3 reads TGTGCCAGCAGTCCCCTGGACTCTATTTATGGCTACACCTTC.